This T cell receptor (beta chain) was sequenced for a study of cytomegalovirus exposure and HLA in healthy donors. The CDR3 is 14 amino acids. V shed 3 bases and J 5 bases; nucleotides not matched to a gene: 6. Germline CDR1 reads SGHNT; CDR2 reads YYREEE (reference sequence). It was with 60 Vbeta and 13 Jbeta primers that the PCR ran. Method: immunoSEQ multiplex PCR; TCRdb's copy keeps in-frame clones and lacks some. The repertoire includes a few hundred thousand clones, about four fifths of them detected once, and 1.5% to 2% sits in the top ten. Sequencing was performed on PBMCs. The TCR originated in a woman aged 40 to 55 in good health and CMV-seropositive. This chain links TRBV5-4 with TRBJ2-5, with 8 bases aligning to TRBD1. As DNA, the CDR3 is TGTGCCAGCAGCTCACAGGGGGTCGGGGAGACCCAGTACTTC. Its protein is CASSSQGVGETQYF.